This is a list of T cell receptor beta chains from one sample in a study of cytomegalovirus exposure and HLA in healthy donors. Some clones are missing from TCRdb's copy, which holds only in-frame ones; the method was immunoSEQ multiplex PCR. The table records over 150,000 clones, around 67% of them present only once. The source material was PBMCs. Every receptor here comes from a woman aged 18-29 years in good health and CMV-seropositive. Each CDR3 is given with its conserved first and last residue. D genes are given only for firm matches. Clone size is given for some rows only: seen once, a few or many times, or a class if the clone is expanded.

. | TRBJ1-2 | TRBD1 | TRBV30 | CAWSADRGIYGYTF | TGTGCCTGGAGTGCGGACAGGGGTATCTATGGCTACACCTTC
few | TRBJ2-1 | TRBD2 | TRBV9 | CASSERNETSDHEQFF | TGTGCCAGCAGCGAGAGAAATGAGACTAGCGACCATGAGCAGTTCTTC
few | TRBJ1-2 | TRBD1 | TRBV2 | CASITGTGGGYTF | TGTGCCAGCATCACCGGGACAGGGGGTGGCTACACCTTC
. | TRBJ1-5 | . | TRBV19 | CASNTGFLNNQPQHF | TGTGCCAGTAATACAGGGTTCTTGAACAATCAGCCCCAGCATTTT
few | TRBJ1-1 | . | TRBV6-5 | CASSYRNTEAFF | TGTGCCAGCAGTTACCGGAACACTGAAGCTTTCTTT
few | TRBJ1-1 | . | TRBV28 | CASSFGGGGVTEAFF | TGTGCCAGCAGTTTCGGGGGAGGAGGGGTCACTGAAGCTTTCTTT
. | TRBJ1-5 | TRBD1 | TRBV28 | CASQAALGQAPYSNQPQHF | TGTGCCAGCCAAGCCGCCCTCGGACAGGCCCCGTATAGCAATCAGCCCCAGCATTTT
. | TRBJ1-1 | . | TRBV19 | CASSLYPQGNTEAFF | TGTGCCAGTAGCCTCTACCCCCAGGGAAACACTGAAGCTTTCTTT
. | TRBJ1-1 | . | TRBV18 | CASSPPNREFTEAFF | TGTGCCAGCTCACCACCGAACAGGGAGTTCACTGAAGCTTTCTTT
once | TRBJ2-7 | . | TRBV9 | CASSLDGYEQYF | TGTGCCAGCAGTCTAGATGGCTACGAGCAGTACTTC
. | TRBJ2-5 | TRBD1 | TRBV27 | CASSLFADRPQRTQYF | TGTGCCAGCAGTTTATTCGCGGACAGGCCGCAGAGGACCCAGTACTTC
. | TRBJ2-3 | TRBD2 | TRBV29-1 | CSVEDPKTSGTDTQYF | TGCAGCGTTGAAGATCCGAAGACTAGCGGAACAGATACGCAGTATTTT
few | TRBJ2-1 | TRBD2 | TRBV9 | CASSGWTSGHNEQFF | TGTGCCAGCAGCGGATGGACTAGCGGGCACAATGAGCAGTTCTTC
. | TRBJ2-7 | . | TRBV11-3 | CASSLVPKHYEQYF | TGTGCCAGCAGCTTAGTTCCAAAACACTACGAGCAGTACTTC
. | TRBJ2-7 | TRBD2 | TRBV4-3 | CASSQDFVYGLAGGGEQYF | TGCGCCAGCAGCCAAGATTTTGTGTACGGCCTAGCGGGGGGAGGCGAGCAGTACTTC
. | TRBJ1-2 | . | TRBV9 | CASSRTTGEGGYGYTF | TGTGCCAGCAGTCGAACAACGGGAGAAGGAGGCTATGGCTACACCTTC
. | TRBJ2-2 | TRBD1 | TRBV29-1 | CSVRQGSGELFF | TGCAGCGTACGACAGGGGTCCGGGGAGCTGTTTTTT
. | TRBJ1-4 | . | TRBV5-6 | CASQRGRREKLFF | TGTGCCAGCCAGCGGGGAAGACGGGAAAAACTGTTTTTT
. | TRBJ1-1 | . | TRBV5-6 | CASSKYTGTTEAFF | TGTGCCAGCAGCAAGTATACCGGGACAACTGAAGCTTTCTTT
. | TRBJ2-1 | TRBD2 | TRBV7-9 | CASSPKREGAEQFF | TGTGCCAGCAGCCCGAAGCGGGAGGGGGCTGAGCAGTTCTTC
. | TRBJ1-2 | . | TRBV28 | CASVLLPNNYGYTF | TGTGCCAGCGTCCTACTTCCTAATAACTATGGCTACACCTTC
. | TRBJ2-7 | TRBD1 | TRBV15 | CATSSTDRGSYEQYF | TGTGCCACCAGCAGTACCGACAGGGGATCCTACGAGCAGTACTTC
. | TRBJ2-5 | TRBD2 | TRBV19 | CASSKRLAGEETQYF | TGTGCCAGTAGTAAAAGACTAGCGGGAGAAGAGACCCAGTACTTC
few | TRBJ2-7 | . | TRBV27 | CASSLEGGAAYEQYF | TGTGCCAGCAGTTTAGAGGGAGGCGCAGCCTACGAGCAGTACTTC
few | TRBJ2-3 | TRBD2 | TRBV7-2 | CASSLVGTSGGADTQYF | TGTGCCAGCAGCTTAGTGGGGACTAGCGGAGGCGCAGATACGCAGTATTTT
. | TRBJ1-2 | . | TRBV29-1 | CSAPGDGYTF | TGCAGCGCCCCAGGGGATGGCTACACCTTC
few | TRBJ1-1 | . | TRBV5-1 | CASSPVGHRAFF | TGCGCCAGCAGCCCGGTGGGACATAGAGCTTTCTTT
. | TRBJ2-4 | TRBD2 | TRBV5-4 | CATGLAGGDIQYF | TGTGCCACCGGGCTAGCGGGGGGGGACATTCAGTACTTC
. | TRBJ2-7 | . | TRBV11-2 | CASSLDQGTYSYEQYF | TGTGCCAGCAGCTTAGATCAGGGGACGTACTCCTACGAGCAGTACTTC
. | TRBJ1-2 | . | TRBV7-2 | CASSPWAGVSGYTF | TGTGCCAGCAGCCCGTGGGCGGGGGTTTCTGGCTACACCTTC
. | TRBJ1-1 | . | TRBV5-1 | CASSTNPGIGTEAFF | TGCGCCAGCTCAACAAACCCGGGAATAGGGACTGAAGCTTTCTTT
. | TRBJ1-1 | . | TRBV11-2 | CASSLPGLSTEAFF | TGTGCCAGCAGCTTACCGGGGTTAAGCACTGAAGCTTTCTTT
. | TRBJ1-1 | . | TRBV7-9 | CAHSALGGTEAFF | TGTGCCCACTCAGCACTGGGAGGTACTGAAGCTTTCTTT
. | TRBJ2-5 | . | TRBV9 | CASSALAVGGGETQYF | TGTGCCAGCAGCGCCCTAGCGGTAGGGGGGGGAGAGACCCAGTACTTC
few | TRBJ2-4 | TRBD2 | TRBV7-9 | CASSFPSRTSPATNIQYF | TGTGCCAGCAGCTTCCCCAGTAGGACTAGCCCAGCCACGAACATTCAGTACTTC
. | TRBJ1-2 | . | TRBV13 | CASSLPAGGYTF | TGTGCCAGCAGCTTACCGGCAGGGGGCTACACCTTC
. | TRBJ2-7 | TRBD1 | TRBV13 | CASSTPDRVNEQYF | TGTGCCAGCAGCACCCCGGACAGGGTTAACGAGCAGTACTTC
. | TRBJ2-7 | . | TRBV19 | CASSIGVGRNHYEQYF | TGTGCCAGTAGTATAGGAGTTGGGAGGAATCACTACGAGCAGTACTTC
. | TRBJ2-2 | . | TRBV7-3 | CASSSGLRHTGELFF | TGTGCCAGCAGCTCCGGACTAAGGCACACCGGGGAGCTGTTTTTT
few | TRBJ2-1 | . | TRBV2 | CASKDLNGYNEQFF | TGTGCCAGCAAAGATCTCAACGGCTACAATGAGCAGTTCTTC
few | TRBJ2-2 | TRBD2 | TRBV7-7 | CASSSLAGGGGELFF | TGTGCTAGCAGCTCGCTAGCGGGGGGCGGCGGGGAGCTGTTTTTT
. | TRBJ2-3 | TRBD1 | TRBV6-5 | CASSLRDRVSDTQYF | TGTGCCAGCAGCCTCCGGGACAGGGTATCCGATACGCAGTATTTT
. | TRBJ1-2 | . | TRBV2 | CASSVGRMSNGYTF | TGTGCCAGCAGTGTGGGGCGGATGTCCAATGGCTACACCTTC
few | TRBJ1-2 | TRBD1 | TRBV7-9 | CASSPGQANYGYTF | TGTGCCAGCAGCCCAGGACAGGCTAACTATGGCTACACCTTC